Listed below are T cell receptor beta chains from one sample, sequenced in a study of blood T cell repertoires in COVID-19. Sequencing used immunoSEQ multiplex PCR; TCRdb keeps in-frame clones, though not all of them. The sample gives about 170,000 clones, approximately 86% of which show up once; 2.5% to 3% is in the top ten. Material for sequencing was peripheral blood. The receptors here all came from a woman of 80 years or more with COVID-19, enrolled during active disease. The CDR3 runs from the conserved cysteine through the conserved F or W. D genes are given only for firm matches. A clone size is listed for some rows: how often the clone was seen (once, few, many), or a class if it is expanded.

len	j_gene	abundance	d_gene	v_gene	CDR3nt	CDR3aa
14	TRBJ2-1	.	TRBD1	TRBV5-1	TGCGCCAGCAGCCGACAGGGAGATTACAATGAGCAGTTCTTC	CASSRQGDYNEQFF
10	TRBJ2-5	.	.	TRBV2	TGTGCCAGCAGTCAGGTGACCCAGTACTTC	CASSQVTQYF
16	TRBJ2-1	.	TRBD2	TRBV7-2	TGTGCCAGCAGCTCAACCGGGACTAGCGGAAACAATGAGCAGTTCTTC	CASSSTGTSGNNEQFF
14	TRBJ2-1	.	TRBD2	TRBV14	TGTGCCAGCAGCCCTAGGACTAGCGATGGTGAGCAGTTCTTC	CASSPRTSDGEQFF
16	TRBJ1-4	.	TRBD1	TRBV19	TGTGCCAGTAGTATGCGCAGACAGGGAACTAATGAAAAACTGTTTTTT	CASSMRRQGTNEKLFF
13	TRBJ2-3	once	.	TRBV5-1	TGCGCCAGCAGCCCGTCGGGTGGGGATACGCAGTATTTT	CASSPSGGDTQYF
16	TRBJ2-5	.	TRBD2	TRBV6-2/TRBV6-3	TGTGCCAGCAGTTTTGGGATTAGCGGGAGAGAGAAGACCCAGTACTTC	CASSFGISGREKTQYF
14	TRBJ2-1	.	.	TRBV5-5	TGTGCCAGCAGCATGATCTCAAGCCGTAGTGAGCAGTTCTTC	CASSMISSRSEQFF
13	TRBJ2-7	.	.	TRBV2	TGTGCCAGCTACTTGGGGGGGCTCATCGAGCAGTACTTC	CASYLGGLIEQYF
15	TRBJ2-2	.	.	TRBV6-5	TGTGCCAGCAGTTTTGGGCAGGGGTATACCGGGGAGCTGTTTTTT	CASSFGQGYTGELFF
15	TRBJ1-6	.	.	TRBV3-1/TRBV3-2	TGTGCCAGCAGCGTAGCGGCGGTCGGCGCCTCACCCCTCCACTTT	CASSVAAVGASPLHF
15	TRBJ2-5	.	TRBD1	TRBV7-6	TGTGCCAGCAGCTTAGGAACAGGGGGCGCGGGGACCCAGTACTTC	CASSLGTGGAGTQYF
18	TRBJ2-6	.	.	TRBV9	TGTGCCAGCAGCCCGAACTACTATGGAGAGTCTGGGGCCAACGTCCTGACTTTC	CASSPNYYGESGANVLTF
14	TRBJ2-2	once	TRBD1	TRBV27	TGTGCCAGTAGCAGGACAGGGGGCACCGGGGAGCTGTTTTTT	CASSRTGGTGELFF
13	TRBJ2-3	once	.	TRBV2	TGTGCCAGCAGTGAGAATCGTAGAGATACGCAGTATTTT	CASSENRRDTQYF
14	TRBJ1-5	.	.	TRBV18	TGTGCCAGCTCACCTGGGGGGGGCGGTTTGCCCCAGCATTTT	CASSPGGGGLPQHF
12	TRBJ1-1	.	.	TRBV29-1	TGCAGCGTTGACAGGGGATTGGGTGAAGCTTTCTTT	CSVDRGLGEAFF
16	TRBJ1-1	.	.	TRBV24-1	TGTGCCACCAGTGATCGGCCCTCGGAGGGGAACACTGAAGCTTTCTTT	CATSDRPSEGNTEAFF